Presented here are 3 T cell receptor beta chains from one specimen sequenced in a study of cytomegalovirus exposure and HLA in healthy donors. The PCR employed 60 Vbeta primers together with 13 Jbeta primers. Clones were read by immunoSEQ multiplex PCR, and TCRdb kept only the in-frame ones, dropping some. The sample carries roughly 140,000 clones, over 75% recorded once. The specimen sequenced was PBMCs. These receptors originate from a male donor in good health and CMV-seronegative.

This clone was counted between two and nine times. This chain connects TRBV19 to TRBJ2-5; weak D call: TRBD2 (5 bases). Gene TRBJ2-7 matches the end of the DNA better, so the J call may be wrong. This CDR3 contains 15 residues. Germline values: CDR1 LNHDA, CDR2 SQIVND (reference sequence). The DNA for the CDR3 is TGTGCCAGTAGTATCACAGAAGGCTGGGAGTACGAGCAGTACTTC. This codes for CASSITEGWEYEQYF.

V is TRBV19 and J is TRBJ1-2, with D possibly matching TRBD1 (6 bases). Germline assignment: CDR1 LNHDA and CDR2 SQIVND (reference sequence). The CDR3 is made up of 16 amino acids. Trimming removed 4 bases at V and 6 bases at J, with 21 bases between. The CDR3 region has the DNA TGTGCCAGTAGTACGACAATTGTGGCCACAGGGAATGGCTACACCTTC. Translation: CASSTTIVATGNGYTF.

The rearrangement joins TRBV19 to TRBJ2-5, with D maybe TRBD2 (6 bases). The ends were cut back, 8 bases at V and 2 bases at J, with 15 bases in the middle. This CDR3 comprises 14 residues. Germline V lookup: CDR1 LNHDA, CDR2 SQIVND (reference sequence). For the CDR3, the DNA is TGTGCCAGTTCCCGGGACTCCGCACAAGAGACCCAGTACTTC. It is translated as CASSRDSAQETQYF.